Sequencing of this T cell receptor (beta chain) was carried out in a study of blood T cell repertoires in COVID-19. Overall study context: Sample material is recorded as cDNA or gDNA derived from T cells, B-cell-depleted T cells, or PBMCs.

As originally analysed: Nucleated cell counts were estimated from reference gene primer amplification. Profiled with immunoSEQ multiplex PCR; TCRdb holds only in-frame clones, not every one. Clone size and the V and J calls come from that table; the DNA yielded D and trimming. The sample shows more than 250,000 clones, around 90% of them seen only once. The sample was peripheral blood. The receptor comes from a man aged 45 to 65 with active or convalescent COVID-19.

For the CDR3, the DNA is TGTGCCAGCAGTTTGGCGGGGGGGACATTGAACACTGAAGCTTTCTTT. This codes for CASSLAGGTLNTEAFF. V usage is TRBV28 and J usage is TRBJ1-1; maybe TRBD1 (6 bases). This CDR3 comprises 16 residues. V gave up 3 bases and J gave up 0 bases, with 14 bases separating them. Germline CDR1 is MDHEN and CDR2 is SYDVKM. The variable domain in full, with the rest retrieved from reference TRBV28 and TRBJ1-1, is DVKVTQSSRYLVKRTGEKVFLECVQDMDHENMFWYRQDPGLGLRLIYFSYDVKMKEKGDIPEGYSVSREKKERFSLILESASTNQTSMYLCASSLAGGTLNTEAFFGQGTRLTVV.